The clone carrying this T cell receptor (beta chain) showed up many times. This CDR3 has 13 amino acids. Looked up from germline, CDR1 is LNHDA and CDR2 is SQIVND (reference sequence). The V end was cut by 5 bases, the J end by 3 bases, with 10 bases between. This sample was included in a study of tumor-infiltrating lymphocytes in oesophageal squamous cell carcinoma. In TCRdb, the PCR reads were re-called with MiXCR into one record per CDR3 protein. The sample carries some 15,000 distinct CDR3 sequences, about 50% recorded once. The V and J genes are TRBV19 and TRBJ1-1; unclear D gene. This TCR derives from a female donor with esophageal squamous cell carcinoma. The sequenced material came from esophageal tumor tissue. CDR3 amino acids: CASSWEVDTEAFF. The DNA of the CDR3 is TGTGCCAGTAGTTGGGAGGTGGACACTGAAGCTTTCTTT.